This TCR beta chain was sequenced during a study of blood T cell repertoires in COVID-19. Study details: PBMCs, B-cell-depleted T cells, or T cells were the source of the cDNA or gDNA that made up the material.

Repertoires were generated with immunoSEQ multiplex PCR, while TCRdb's copy carries only in-frame clones and drops some. The profile covers about 350,000 clones, with roughly 87% appearing a single time and 3% to 4% taken by the ten largest. Recruited during active infection, patients (from Seattle) were subsequently followed longitudinally. The CDR3 runs to 15 residues. V lost 5 bases and J 2 bases, leaving 13 bases between the germline ends. Germline assignment: CDR1 SGHTA and CDR2 FQGTGA. Sequencing was carried out using peripheral blood. V usage is TRBV7-3 and J usage is TRBJ2-1; possibly TRBD2 for D (5 bases). This clonotype was obtained from a woman in her fifties or sixties with COVID-19, enrolled during active disease. The CDR3 protein is CASSPDSRAYNEQFF. DNA for the CDR3: TGTGCCAGCAGCCCGGACTCCCGAGCCTACAATGAGCAGTTCTTC.